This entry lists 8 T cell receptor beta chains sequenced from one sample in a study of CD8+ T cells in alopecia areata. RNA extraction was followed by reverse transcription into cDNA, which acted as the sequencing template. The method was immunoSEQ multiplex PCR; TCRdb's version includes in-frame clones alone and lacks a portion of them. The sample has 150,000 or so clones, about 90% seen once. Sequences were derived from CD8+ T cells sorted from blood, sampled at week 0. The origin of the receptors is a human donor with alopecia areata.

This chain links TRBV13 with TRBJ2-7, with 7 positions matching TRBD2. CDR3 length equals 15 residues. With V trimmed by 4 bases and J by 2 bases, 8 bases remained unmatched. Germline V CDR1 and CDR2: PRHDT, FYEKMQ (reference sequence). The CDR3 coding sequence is TGTGCCAGCAGCTCCCGGGGGGACGTTACCTACGAGCAGTACTTC. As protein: CASSSRGDVTYEQYF.

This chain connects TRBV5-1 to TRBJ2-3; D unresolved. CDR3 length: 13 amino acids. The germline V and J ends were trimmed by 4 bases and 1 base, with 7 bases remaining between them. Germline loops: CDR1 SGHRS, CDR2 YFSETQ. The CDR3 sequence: CASSGFGTDTQYF. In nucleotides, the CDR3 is TGCGCCAGCAGCGGGTTCGGCACAGATACGCAGTATTTT.

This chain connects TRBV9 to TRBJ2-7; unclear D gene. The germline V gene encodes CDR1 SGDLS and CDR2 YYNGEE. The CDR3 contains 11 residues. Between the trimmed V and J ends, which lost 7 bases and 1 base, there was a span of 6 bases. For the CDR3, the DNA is TGTGCCAGCGGGGATTCCTACGAGCAGTACTTC. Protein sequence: CASGDSYEQYF.

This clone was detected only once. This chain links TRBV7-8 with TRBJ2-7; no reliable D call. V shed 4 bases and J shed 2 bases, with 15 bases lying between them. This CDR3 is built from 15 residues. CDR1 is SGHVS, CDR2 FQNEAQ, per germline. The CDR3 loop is CASSSTELIAYEQYF. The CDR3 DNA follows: TGTGCCAGCAGCTCGACTGAATTAATAGCCTACGAGCAGTACTTC.

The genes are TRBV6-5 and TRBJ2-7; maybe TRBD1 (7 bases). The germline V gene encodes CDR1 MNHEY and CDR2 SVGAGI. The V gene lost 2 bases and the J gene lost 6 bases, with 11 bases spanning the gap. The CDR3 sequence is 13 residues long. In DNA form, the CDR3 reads TGTGCCAGCAGTTACGCGGGACAGCGCGAGCAGTACTTC. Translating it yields CASSYAGQREQYF.

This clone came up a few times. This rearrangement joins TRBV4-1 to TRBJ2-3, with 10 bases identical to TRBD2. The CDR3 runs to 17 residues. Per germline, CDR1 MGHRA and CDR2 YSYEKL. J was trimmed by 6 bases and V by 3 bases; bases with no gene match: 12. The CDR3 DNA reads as TGCGCCAGCAGCCACGGCACTAGCGGGATGGGTGGGGATACGCAGTATTTT. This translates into CASSHGTSGMGGDTQYF.

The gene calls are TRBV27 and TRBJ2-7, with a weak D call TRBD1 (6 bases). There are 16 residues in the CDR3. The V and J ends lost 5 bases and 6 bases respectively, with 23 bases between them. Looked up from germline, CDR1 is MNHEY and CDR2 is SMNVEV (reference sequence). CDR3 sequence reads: CASSPSPNRAEREQYF. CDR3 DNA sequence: TGTGCCAGCAGTCCCTCCCCGAACAGGGCGGAACGCGAGCAGTACTTC.

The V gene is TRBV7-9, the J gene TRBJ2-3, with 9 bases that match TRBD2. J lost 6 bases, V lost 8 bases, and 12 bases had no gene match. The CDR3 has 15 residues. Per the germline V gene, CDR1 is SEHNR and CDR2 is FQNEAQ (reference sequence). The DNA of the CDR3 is TGTGCCAGCCTCTTGAAGGTCAGCGGGAGGGATACGCAGTATTTT. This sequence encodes CASLLKVSGRDTQYF.